Below, one TCR beta chain is given with its context. What it binds is unknown. Between the trimmed V and J ends, which lost 1 base and 0 bases, there was a span of 7 bases. This CDR3 is built from 14 residues. In germline, CDR1 is SGHVS, CDR2 FQNEAQ. Several immunoSEQ plates held equal portions of the genomic DNA taken from each subset. Produced via immunoSEQ multiplex PCR; TCRdb's table is partial and in-frame only. The sample has about 680,000 clones, roughly 94% seen once; the top ten hold 24%. The sample is drawn from a study of shared clonotypes between healthy human individuals. Whole-study findings and limits: With a handful of donors compared, around 5% of naive CD4 clonotypes were shared.

The naive CD8 subset, CD45RO-negative cells positively selected for CCR7, excluded terminally differentiated effector memory CD45RA+ cells. Sequenced: naive CD8+ T cells sorted from blood. The sequence derives from a young man in good health. V usage is TRBV7-8 and J usage is TRBJ2-7; D possibly corresponds to TRBD2 (6 bases). The CDR3 sequence: CASSLVGSSYEQYF. The CDR3 DNA reads as TGTGCCAGCAGCTTAGTCGGGAGCTCCTACGAGCAGTACTTC.